Below, 11 T cell receptor beta chains from the same sample are listed, as sequenced in a study of siplizumab effects on memory and regulatory T cells. The protocol was immunoSEQ multiplex PCR, while the TCRdb copy is restricted to in-frame clones and leaves out a portion. This table holds 100,000 to 120,000 clones, just over 90% found once. Sequencing input: CD4+ T cells sorted from blood. Every receptor here comes from a human donor in good health.

The chain has TRBV6-6 and TRBJ2-7; 10 nucleotides agree with TRBD2. CDR1 and CDR2 from the germline V gene are MNHNY and SVGAGI (reference sequence). Losses at the gene ends were 5 bases for V and 5 bases for J; bases not matched to a gene: 9. The CDR3 runs to 15 residues. The CDR3 reads CASSLSTSGPDEQYF. Here the CDR3 DNA reads TGTGCCAGCAGTCTCTCGACTAGCGGGCCCGACGAGCAGTACTTC.

Only one count was recorded for this clone. The chain has TRBV4-2 and TRBJ1-3; maybe TRBD1 (5 bases). The CDR3 spans 16 residues. V was shortened by 0 bases and J by 3 bases, with 12 bases between the two germline ends. From germline, CDR1 is LGHNA and CDR2 YNFKEQ. The CDR3 loop is CASSQDPGTGGNTIYF. DNA of the CDR3: TGTGCCAGCAGCCAAGATCCAGGGACCGGTGGAAACACCATATATTTT.

The rearrangement uses TRBV7-3 and TRBJ2-5; 11 bases match TRBD2. Trimming at V came to 0 bases and at J to 5 bases, leaving 2 bases not matched to a gene. CDR1 and CDR2 from the germline V gene are SGHTA and FQGTGA. The CDR3 loop spans 15 amino acids. The CDR3, as DNA: TGTGCCAGCAGCTTAACTAGCGGGGGGGTTGAGACCCAGTACTTC. Residues: CASSLTSGGVETQYF.

The chain employs TRBV6-5 and TRBJ1-1, with no clear D. The CDR3 contains 13 residues. CDR1 and CDR2 (germline): MNHEY, SVGAGI. The V gene lost 0 bases and the J gene lost 3 bases, with 5 bases spanning the gap. CDR3 sequence (DNA): TGTGCCAGCAGTTACTCTCAGGACACTGAAGCTTTCTTT. As protein: CASSYSQDTEAFF.

The V and J genes are TRBV9 and TRBJ2-5; TRBD2 matches 7 bases. The CDR3 covers 15 residues. With V trimmed by 1 base and J by 1 base, 4 bases remained unmatched. Germline assignment: CDR1 SGDLS and CDR2 YYNGEE. The CDR3 DNA reads as TGTGCCAGCAGCGTACTAGCGGCTGTCCAAGAGACCCAGTACTTC. It specifies CASSVLAAVQETQYF.

J is TRBJ2-7 and V is TRBV5-1; the D gene is possibly TRBD2 (6 bases). The CDR3 runs 13 residues. V lost 2 bases and J 6 bases, leaving 12 bases between the germline ends. Per germline, CDR1 SGHRS and CDR2 YFSETQ. For the CDR3, the DNA is TGCGCCAGCAGCTTTACGGGGGAAGCCGAGCAGTACTTC. This encodes CASSFTGEAEQYF.

The table lists this clone with a count of one. The genes are TRBV6-1 and TRBJ1-1; D uncertain. Germline CDR1 MNHNS, CDR2 SASEGT. V lost 8 bases, J lost 1 base, and 14 bases lay in between. The CDR3 loop spans 14 amino acids. The CDR3 bases are TGTGCCAGCCGTTTGGACCGACGGAACACTGAAGCTTTCTTT. It codes for CASRLDRRNTEAFF.

The chain is built from TRBV30 and TRBJ1-2, with D possibly being TRBD1 (5 bases). V gave up 1 base and J gave up 8 bases, with 11 bases separating them. The CDR3 has 12 amino acids. Germline lookup yields CDR1 GTSNPN and CDR2 SVGIG (reference sequence). The CDR3 sequence is CAWSGGVGGYTF. The CDR3 DNA is TGTGCCTGGAGTGGAGGGGTTGGAGGCTACACCTTC.

This clone turned up a few times. The gene calls are TRBV6-5 and TRBJ1-1; D remains unclear. Trimming shortened V by 5 bases and J by 1 base, and 11 bases separated the two germline ends. Germline V gives CDR1 MNHEY, CDR2 SVGAGI. The CDR3 is 14 amino acids. CDR3 DNA: TGTGCCAGCAGTCAACGGACTGAGAACACTGAAGCTTTCTTT. Protein sequence: CASSQRTENTEAFF.

The J gene is TRBJ1-1, the V gene TRBV27; D perhaps matches TRBD1 (5 bases). The CDR3 totals 17 residues. Per germline, CDR1 MNHEY and CDR2 SMNVEV (reference sequence). Trimming pared 6 bases from V and 0 bases from J, leaving 20 bases between. As DNA, the CDR3 is TGTGCCAGCAGGCAGCGGGGGACGGGAGGAATGAACACTGAAGCTTTCTTT. Its translation is CASRQRGTGGMNTEAFF.

The rearrangement uses TRBV5-1 and TRBJ2-2; possibly TRBD1 for D (7 bases). Trimming took 4 bases from V and 4 from J, leaving 17 bases between them. The CDR3 consists of 16 residues. From germline, CDR1 is SGHRS and CDR2 YFSETQ. CDR3 loop: CASSLRQGAGTGELFF. DNA of the CDR3: TGCGCCAGCAGCCTCCGACAGGGAGCGGGCACCGGGGAGCTGTTTTTT.